This T cell receptor (beta chain) was captured in a study of blood T cells in healthy people across ages. CDR3 length: 14 residues. Germline CDR1 SGHRS, CDR2 YFSETQ. V was shortened by 2 bases and J by 0 bases, with 8 bases between the two germline ends. In terms of origin and age, donors were healthy Caucasian individuals from Russia aged 6 to 90. Next came a second PCR, run for about 6 to 11 cycles, which used a sample-barcoded 5' primer along with a J-beta primer mix. A tag from a template-switch adaptor with 12 random nucleotides marked each cDNA molecule. TCRdb re-derived calls from the 5' RACE reads in MiXCR, one entry per CDR3 protein. In the table there are about 1.5 million distinct CDR3 sequences, roughly 40% of which are singletons. This clonotype was detected only a few times. Its antigen is unidentified. The study, taken as a whole, reports: Higher naive T cell percentage went strongly together with higher TCR beta diversity.

This clonotype was obtained from a woman younger than 35 in good health. The sequencing input was blood. The chain combines TRBV5-1 with TRBJ1-2; D is uncertain. CDR3 sequence: CASSFGSTNYGYTF. DNA of the CDR3: TGCGCCAGCAGCTTCGGATCCACTAACTATGGCTACACCTTC. Combining the CDR3 with reference TRBV5-1 and TRBJ1-2 gives the whole variable domain KAGVTQTPRYLIKTRGQQVTLSCSPISGHRSVSWYQQTPGQGLQFLFEYFSETQRNKGNFPGRFSGRQFSNSRSEMNVSTLELGDSALYLCASSFGSTNYGYTFGSGTRLTVV.